This T cell receptor (beta chain) is drawn from a study of T cell repertoires in cytomegalovirus infection. Study in general: Evidence of both CMV infection and a matching HLA type came from public TCR beta signatures. Notes on the study in general: Carriers of CMV and the relevant HLA type were discriminated by public TCR beta frequency. HLA-C-restricted CMV clonotypes gave the most frequent clonotype in two of eight donors.

V lost 2 bases to trimming and J lost 11 bases; unmatched junction nucleotides: 10. Germline V gene data show CDR1 as SGHTA and CDR2 as FQGNSA. The CDR3 consists of 15 residues. Using its own MiXCR run on the reads, TCRdb lists one record per CDR3 protein. The data show nearly 450,000 distinct CDR3 sequences, under 40% seen once. Comment on this clonotype: The antigen remains unidentified. A much larger clone sits a single nucleotide away, making a read error possible.

Sequencing was carried out using PBMCs. The source is a human donor in good health (CMV status not recorded). Some clones in this sample may be carry-over from other donors' samples. The J gene is TRBJ2-3, the V gene TRBV7-2; 10 nucleotides agree with TRBD2. The chain's CDR3 is CASSLSGGEGNKQYF. The CDR3 coding sequence is TGTGCCAGCAGCTTAAGCGGGGGGGAAGGAAATAAGCAGTATTTT.